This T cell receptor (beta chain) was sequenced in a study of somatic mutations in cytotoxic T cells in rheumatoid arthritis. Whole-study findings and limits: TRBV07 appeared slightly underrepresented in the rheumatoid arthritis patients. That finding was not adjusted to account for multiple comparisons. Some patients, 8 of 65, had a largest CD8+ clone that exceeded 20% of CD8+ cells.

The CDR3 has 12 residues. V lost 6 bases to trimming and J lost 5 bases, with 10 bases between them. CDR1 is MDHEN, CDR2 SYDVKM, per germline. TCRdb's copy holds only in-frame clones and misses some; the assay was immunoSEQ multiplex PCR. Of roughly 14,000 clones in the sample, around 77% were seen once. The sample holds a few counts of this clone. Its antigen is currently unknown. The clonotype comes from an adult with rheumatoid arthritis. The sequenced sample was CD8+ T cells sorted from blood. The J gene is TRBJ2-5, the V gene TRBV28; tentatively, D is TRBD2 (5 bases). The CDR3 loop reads CASRADRETQYF. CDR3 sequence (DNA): TGTGCCAGCAGAGCGGACCGTGAGACCCAGTACTTC.